This TCR beta chain emerged from a study of beta chain features in type 1 diabetes. Sequenced material consisted of expressed TCRB transcripts (all of the isolated RNA was reverse transcribed). Here immunoSEQ multiplex PCR was the method, and the copy in TCRdb shows in-frame clones only, minus some. Among about 930,000 clones listed, roughly a sixth were seen once. Study-wide results and limits: The analysis here could not establish whether HLA type shapes TCRB rearrangement. Naive, central memory and regulatory TCRB repertoires appeared more similar among patients than healthy donors. Type 1 diabetes patients had fewer VDJ junction insertions and more deletions.

This clone was detected only a few times. Antigen: not known. Germline CDR1 reads SNHLY; CDR2 reads FYNNEI. V shed 7 bases and J shed 5 bases, with 17 bases lying between them. The CDR3 loop spans 14 amino acids. The collection from each donor was one heparinised blood draw averaging roughly 0.12 L. Sequenced sample: naive CD4+ T cells from blood. This TCR was recovered from a woman between 18 and 29 years old in good health. This chain connects TRBV2 to TRBJ1-1; a weak D match, TRBD1 (6 bases). DNA of the CDR3: TGTGCCAGCATTCTACAGGGCCAGGGGACTGAAGCTTTCTTT. Protein: CASILQGQGTEAFF.